These 26 T cell receptor beta chains share one sample of origin, sequenced in a study of tumor-infiltrating lymphocytes in primary liver carcinoma. TCR beta cDNA was made from 500 ng total RNA with a constant-region primer. Libraries covering TCR beta were generated through three nested multiplex PCR rounds (using a slightly modified ARM-PCR). Each of the first two PCR rounds ran nine to ten cycles with TRBV1-TRBV30 forward and C-beta reverse primers. TCRdb independently ran MiXCR on the multiplex PCR reads; one entry per CDR3 protein. Of hundreds of thousands of distinct CDR3 sequences in the sample, 65% were seen once. The study extracted blood RNA from unsorted whole blood and also extracted germline DNA. Sequencing used peripheral blood. The source is a man aged 35-49 years with primary liver carcinoma and hepatitis B virus infection.

This clonotype was observed a few times. The rearrangement uses TRBV11-2 and TRBJ2-3; D gene uncertain. The CDR3 totals 12 residues. CDR1 is SGHAT, CDR2 FQNNGV, per germline. Deletions cut 5 bases from V and 2 bases from J, with 5 bases between. In DNA, the CDR3 is TGTGCCAGCAGCCAAAACACAGATACGCAGTATTTT. Translation: CASSQNTDTQYF.

The rearrangement uses TRBV30 and TRBJ2-1; possible D gene TRBD1, 5 bases. CDR3 length: 13 residues. Germline V gene sequence: CDR1 GTSNPN, CDR2 SVGIG (reference sequence). V lost 4 bases and J lost 10, with 17 bases in between. CDR3 nucleotides: TGTGCCTGGATTGTACAAGGGGCGCGGGAGCAGTTCTTC. Translating it yields CAWIVQGAREQFF.

This clonotype was counted a few times. The J gene is TRBJ1-3, the V gene TRBV7-9, with no clear D. The CDR3 consists of 16 residues. CDR1 is SEHNR and CDR2 is FQNEAQ in the germline V gene (reference sequence). Trimming took off 3 bases at V and 0 bases at J, with 12 bases between the two ends. The CDR3 nucleotides read TGTGCCAGCAGCTTTGGCTCATCTTACTCTGGAAACACCATATATTTT. It translates to CASSFGSSYSGNTIYF. Combining the CDR3 with reference TRBV7-9 and TRBJ1-3 gives the whole variable domain DTGVSQNPRHKITKRGQNVTFRCDPISEHNRLYWYRQTLGQGPEFLTYFQNEAQLEKSRLLSDRFSAERPKGSFSTLEIQRTEQGDSAMYLCASSFGSSYSGNTIYFGEGSWLTVV.

This clonotype was observed a handful of times. The V and J genes are TRBV5-1 and TRBJ1-6, with D perhaps TRBD1 (5 bases). CDR3 length: 15 residues. With 0 bases removed from V and 6 bases from J, the gap between germline ends came to 10 bases. The germline V gene encodes CDR1 SGHRS and CDR2 YFSETQ. CDR3 sequence (DNA): TGCGCCAGCAGCTTGGTAGGCGGGGGTAATTCACCCCTCCACTTT. Translation gives CASSLVGGGNSPLHF.

The chain has TRBV6-1 and TRBJ2-4; TRBD1 matches 9 bases. Trimming cost V 6 bases and J 10 bases; bases outside gene matches: 10. The CDR3 spans 14 residues. Germline lookup yields CDR1 MNHNS and CDR2 SASEGT. The CDR3 sequence is CASSLTGGKGIQYF. The CDR3 bases are TGTGCCAGCAGCCTCACAGGGGGCAAGGGAATTCAGTACTTC.

The chain couples TRBV6-2 or TRBV6-3 to TRBJ2-3; 8 bases map to TRBD2. In germline, CDR1 is MNHEY, CDR2 SVGEGT. This CDR3 spans 14 amino acids. Trimming cost V 11 bases and J 3 bases; bases outside gene matches: 10. The CDR3 here is CAGIPGGGTDTQYF. In nucleotides, the CDR3 is TGTGCCGGCATTCCGGGAGGGGGGACAGATACGCAGTATTTT.

Concerning this clonotype: A much larger clone differs from this one at a single base, so this may be a read error. The chain recombines TRBV6-1 with TRBJ1-5; 7 bases match TRBD1. Germline CDR1 MNHNS, CDR2 SASEGT. The CDR3 totals 14 residues. The chain's CDR3 is CTSMEGAGNQPQHF. CDR3 sequence (DNA): TGTACCAGCATGGAGGGGGCCGGCAATCAGCCCCAGCATTTT.

This clonotype has only one observation. This could be a read error, since a much larger clone is one nucleotide away. As the CDR3 is not closed by the conserved phenylalanine or tryptophan, this likely results from a read error. The chain links TRBV4-1 to TRBJ1-4; D not certain. This CDR3 region has 12 residues. Trimming removed 2 bases at V and 3 bases at J, with 1 base between. CDR1 MGHRA and CDR2 YSYEKL come from the germline V gene. The DNA for the CDR3 is TGCGCCAGCAGCCAACCTAATGAAAAACTGTTTATT. Translated, it gives CASSQPNEKLFI.

There are a few counts of this clonotype. A much larger clone differs by one base, so this may be a read error. The CDR3 does not close with the conserved phenylalanine or tryptophan, likely indicating a read error. The chain joins TRBV12-3 or TRBV12-4 to TRBJ2-7; the D gene is possibly TRBD1 (6 bases). V was shortened by 2 bases and J by 4 bases, with 15 bases between the two germline ends. This CDR3 has 15 amino acids. CDR3 in DNA: TGTGCCAGCAGTTTATATCGGACAGTCCCGTACGAGCAGTACTTA. It codes for CASSLYRTVPYEQYL.

With respect to this clonotype: It may be a read error: a sequence one base away is much more abundant. The V call is TRBV4-1, the J call TRBJ2-7; D may correspond to TRBD1 or TRBD2 (5 bases each). Germline V gene sequence: CDR1 MGHRA, CDR2 YSYEKL. The CDR3 is made up of 15 amino acids. CDR3 in DNA: TGCGCCAACAGCCAAGATAGAGGGGTGTACTACGAGCAGTACTTC. Translating it yields CANSQDRGVYYEQYF.

This clonotype was found a few times. An end of the junction does not agree with germline; a read error may underlie this. The V gene is TRBV5-1, the J gene TRBJ2-5; tentatively, D is TRBD2 (5 bases). The CDR3 has 16 amino acids. CDR1 is SGHRS and CDR2 is YFSETQ in the germline V gene. The CDR3 protein is CASSLLSVGQGETQYF. The DNA for the CDR3 is TGCGCCAGTAGCTTACTTAGCGTTGGGCAAGGAGAGACCCAGTACTTC.

In its sample, this clonotype was seen many times. The CDR3 is CASSLDRDQPQHF. In DNA form, the CDR3 reads TGTGCCAGCAGCCTGGACCGCGATCAGCCCCAGCATTTT. The rearrangement joins TRBV11-2 to TRBJ1-5; D gene ambiguous. The germline V and J ends were trimmed by 5 bases and 5 bases, with 10 bases remaining between them. The CDR3 is made up of 13 amino acids. Germline loops: CDR1 SGHAT, CDR2 FQNNGV. The variable domain in full, with the rest retrieved from reference TRBV11-2 and TRBJ1-5, is EAGVAQSPRYKIIEKRQSVAFWCNPISGHATLYWYQQILGQGPKLLIQFQNNGVVDDSQLPKDRFSAERLKGVDSTLKIQPAKLEDSAVYLCASSLDRDQPQHFGDGTRLSIL.

As regards this clonotype: The junction departs from germline at one end; a sequencing error may be responsible. This rearrangement joins TRBV29-1 to TRBJ2-5; the D call may be TRBD1 or TRBD2 (7 bases each). CDR3 length: 12 residues. CDR1 and CDR2 from the germline V gene are SQVTM and ANQGSEA. The CDR3 sequence: CSFLRGSGTQCF. The CDR3 region has the DNA TGTAGCTTCCTCAGGGGGAGCGGGACCCAGTGCTTC.

On this clonotype: One end of the junction is discordant with germline, which a read error may explain. This rearrangement joins TRBV11-2 to TRBJ1-3; no clear D gene. The CDR3 covers 17 residues. CDR1 and CDR2 from the germline V gene are SGHAT and FQNNGV. CDR3 nucleotides: TGTGCCAGCACCCAACCATCCGACCGCTTAGGAGGAAACATCATATACTTT. Translation: CASTQPSDRLGGNIIYF. Full variable domain (missing parts from reference TRBV11-2 and TRBJ1-3): EAGVAQSPRYKIIEKRQSVAFWCNPISGHATLYWYQQILGQGPKLLIQFQNNGVVDDSQLPKDRFSAERLKGVDSTLKIQPAKLEDSAVYLCASTQPSDRLGGNIIYFGEGSWLTVV.

The V gene is TRBV5-6, the J gene TRBJ1-6, with D unclear. Trimming took 0 bases from V and 0 from J, leaving 16 bases between them. This CDR3 region has 19 residues. The germline V gene has CDR1 SGHDT and CDR2 YYEEEE. The CDR3 region has the DNA TGTGCCAGCAGCTTGGAGCAGGCTGCTTTCAGCTCCTATAATTCACCCCTCCACTTT. It encodes CASSLEQAAFSSYNSPLHF.

About this clonotype itself: This sequence may be a read error, since a much larger clone differs from it by one base. In DNA form, the CDR3 reads TGTGCCAACAGTTTAGAAAGAGGCCAGCCCCAGCATTTT. Its protein is CANSLERGQPQHF. The chain employs TRBV12-3 or TRBV12-4 and TRBJ1-5; D unresolved. CDR3 length: 13 residues.

A remark on this clonotype: A much larger clone differs from this one at a single base, so this may be a read error. V is TRBV6-6 and J is TRBJ1-5; 7 positions match TRBD1. With 2 bases clipped from V and 0 bases from J, the junction kept 10 bases outside the gene matches. CDR1 and CDR2 (germline): MNHNY, SVGAGI (reference sequence). The CDR3 spans 18 residues. The CDR3 reads CASSYPTGTDYSNQPQHF. The CDR3, as DNA: TGTGCCAGCAGTTACCCTACCGGGACAGATTATAGCAATCAGCCCCAGCATTTT.

This chain joins TRBV29-1 and TRBJ2-5; 10 bases match TRBD1. Germline V gene data show CDR1 as SQVTM and CDR2 as ANQGSEA. CDR3 length: 14 amino acids. V gave up 1 base and J gave up 9 bases; unmatched junction bases: 8. The CDR3 sequence: CSVEVTGGREAQYF. For the CDR3, the DNA is TGCAGCGTTGAAGTGACAGGGGGCCGGGAGGCCCAGTACTTC.

In DNA form, the CDR3 reads TGCAGCGTGAAAAGCAGGAGGGCGACCGACTACGAGCAGTACTTC. It yields the protein CSVKSRRATDYEQYF. The genes are TRBV29-1 and TRBJ2-7; D perhaps matches TRBD2 (6 bases). CDR3 size: 15 residues. Trimming removed 6 bases from V and 3 bases from J, with 21 bases in between. Germline CDR1 reads SQVTM; CDR2 reads ANQGSEA.

With respect to this clonotype: An end of the junction does not agree with germline; a read error may underlie this. The rearrangement joins TRBV6-5 to TRBJ1-1; possibly TRBD1 for D (5 bases). The CDR3 is 14 residues long. The germline CDR1 and CDR2 sequences are MNHEY and SVGAGI. The CDR3 DNA reads TGTACCAGCAAGAAGACAGTTATGAACACTGAAGCTTTCTTT. It specifies CTSKKTVMNTEAFF.

This clonotype has just a few counts. The genes are TRBV30 and TRBJ2-3, with 8 nucleotides matching TRBD2. CDR1 and CDR2 (germline): GTSNPN, SVGIG (reference sequence). This CDR3 has 16 amino acids. The J segment lost 0 bases and the V segment lost 2 bases, leaving 7 bases of the junction unmatched. This CDR3 reads CAWSKTSGSSTDTQYF. In DNA, the CDR3 is TGTGCCTGGAGTAAAACTAGCGGCTCTAGCACAGATACGCAGTATTTT.

This clonotype is a singleton in its sample. Its ends do not fully match the called genes, so a read error is possible. The J gene is TRBJ2-5, the V gene TRBV12-5, with 9 bases fitting TRBD2. The CDR3 contains 14 residues. The V gene's germline CDR1 is LGHNT and CDR2 FRNRAP. The CDR3 loop reads CASASGKEEETRYF. The CDR3 region has the DNA TGTGCTAGCGCTAGCGGGAAGGAGGAGGAGACCCGGTACTTC.

The chain uses TRBV6-5 and TRBJ1-1; D is possibly TRBD1 (5 bases). The germline CDR1 and CDR2 sequences are MNHEY and SVGAGI. Trimming removed 7 bases at V and 0 bases at J, with 12 bases between. The length of the CDR3 is 14 residues. The CDR3 is CASKKTVMNTEAFF. CDR3 bases: TGTGCCAGCAAGAAGACAGTTATGAACACTGAAGCTTTCTTT.

A note on this clonotype: A junction boundary mismatches the germline segment, possibly from a read error. The rearrangement joins TRBV12-3 or TRBV12-4 to TRBJ1-1; D possibly corresponds to TRBD1 (6 bases). The CDR3 totals 13 residues. The CDR3 region is CACSFSGATEAFF. CDR3 nucleotides: TGTGCCTGCAGTTTTTCAGGGGCCACTGAAGCTTTCTTT.

As for this clonotype: A clone one base away is much larger, so this may be a read error. A read error is likely, as this CDR3 ends without the conserved phenylalanine or tryptophan. The V gene is TRBV12-3 or TRBV12-4, the J gene TRBJ1-5; no definite D call. The CDR3 extends over 13 amino acids. Trimming cost V 3 bases and J 4 bases, with 7 bases left between them. CDR3 bases: TGTGCCAGCAGTTTCGCCGGAAATCAGCCCCAGCATTCT. Encoded protein: CASSFAGNQPQHS.

In this sample, this clonotype turned up a few times. The junction and the germline gene differ at one end; a read error may be behind it. V is TRBV11-1 and J is TRBJ1-6; D remains ambiguous. There are 14 residues in the CDR3. Per germline, CDR1 SGHAT and CDR2 FQDESV (reference sequence). The DNA of the CDR3 is TGTGCCAGCATCTTACTGCGGGGTAATTCACCCCTCCACTTT. This gives the protein CASILLRGNSPLHF.